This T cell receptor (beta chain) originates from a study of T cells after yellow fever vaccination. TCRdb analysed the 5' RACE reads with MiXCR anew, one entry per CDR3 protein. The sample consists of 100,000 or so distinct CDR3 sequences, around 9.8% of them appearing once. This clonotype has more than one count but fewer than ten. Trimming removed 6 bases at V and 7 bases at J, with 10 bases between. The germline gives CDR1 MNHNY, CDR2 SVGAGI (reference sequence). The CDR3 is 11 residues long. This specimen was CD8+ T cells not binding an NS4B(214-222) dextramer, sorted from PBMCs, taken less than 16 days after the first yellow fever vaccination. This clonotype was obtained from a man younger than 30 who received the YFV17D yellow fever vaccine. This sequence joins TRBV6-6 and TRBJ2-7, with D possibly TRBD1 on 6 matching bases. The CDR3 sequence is CASRTGGEQYV. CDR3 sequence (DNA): TGTGCCAGCAGGACAGGCGGTGAGCAGTACGTC.